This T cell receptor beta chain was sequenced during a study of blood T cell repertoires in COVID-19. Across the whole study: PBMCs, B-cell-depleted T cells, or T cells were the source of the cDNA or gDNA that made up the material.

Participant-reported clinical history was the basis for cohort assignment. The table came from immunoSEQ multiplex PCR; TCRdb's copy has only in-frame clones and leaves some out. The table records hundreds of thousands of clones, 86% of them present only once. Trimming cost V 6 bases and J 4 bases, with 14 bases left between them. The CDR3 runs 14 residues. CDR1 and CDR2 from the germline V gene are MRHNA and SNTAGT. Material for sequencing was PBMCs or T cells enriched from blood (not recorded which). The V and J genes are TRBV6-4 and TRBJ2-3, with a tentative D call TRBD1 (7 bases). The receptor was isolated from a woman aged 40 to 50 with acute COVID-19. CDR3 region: CASSRQGGADTQYF. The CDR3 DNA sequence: TGTGCCAGCAGCAGACAGGGCGGGGCAGATACGCAGTATTTT.